What follows are 8 T cell receptor beta chains derived from one specimen sequenced in a study of T-cell reconstitution after alpha-beta-depleted transplantation in children. A TCRbeta library incorporating unique molecular identifiers was prepared. MiXCR was run by TCRdb on the PCR reads, yielding one entry per CDR3 protein. This table holds around 600,000 distinct CDR3 sequences, approximately 16% found once. Sequences were derived from PBMCs from the stem cell graft donor, sampled from the stem cell graft. The receptors shown here come from a human donor who donated a stem cell graft to a child with acute myeloid leukemia.

This sequence joins TRBV6-2 or TRBV6-3 and TRBJ2-1; 8 nucleotides align to TRBD1. The germline V gene encodes CDR1 MNHEY and CDR2 SVGEGT. CDR3 size: 16 residues. V lost 2 bases, J lost 8 bases, and 11 bases stayed unmatched. In nucleotides, the CDR3 is TGTGCCAGCAGTTACGGGCAAGACAGGGGTTTTGATGAGCAGTTCTTC. Translating gives CASSYGQDRGFDEQFF.

This clonotype showed up just a few times. The chain uses TRBV20-1 and TRBJ1-3, with D perhaps matching TRBD1 (5 bases). This CDR3 is built from 16 residues. Trimming removed 1 base at V and 0 bases at J, with 13 bases between. Germline loops: CDR1 DFQATT, CDR2 SNEGSKA (reference sequence). DNA for the CDR3: TGCAGTGCTAGAGTCGGAGGGGCCAGCTCTGGAAACACCATATATTTT. Residues: CSARVGGASSGNTIYF.

This chain joins TRBV24-1 and TRBJ2-5, with 9 positions matching TRBD2. V shed 4 bases and J 3 bases; nucleotides not matched to a gene: 5. In germline, CDR1 is KGHDR, CDR2 SFDVKD. The CDR3 has 15 amino acids. For the CDR3, the DNA is TGTGCCACCAGTGACCGGCTAGCGGGGAAAGAGACCCAGTACTTC. Its protein product is CATSDRLAGKETQYF.

The rearrangement links TRBV20-1 to TRBJ2-7, with 7 bases lining up with TRBD1. J gave up 2 bases and V 0 bases, and 7 bases lay outside the gene matches. The CDR3 runs 15 residues. Per the germline V gene, CDR1 is DFQATT and CDR2 is SNEGSKA (reference sequence). CDR3 in DNA: TGCAGTGCTAGAGATATAAGGGACAGCACCTACGAGCAGTACTTC. Amino acids: CSARDIRDSTYEQYF.

In this sample, this clonotype turned up many times. This sequence joins TRBV7-9 and TRBJ2-7, with a weak D call TRBD1 (6 bases). The CDR3 sequence is 12 residues long. Per the germline V gene, CDR1 is SEHNR and CDR2 is FQNEAQ (reference sequence). The CDR3 bases are TGTGCCAGCAGTTTAGGGGGTCGCGAGCAGTACGTC. Translation gives CASSLGGREQYV.

Many counts were recorded for this clonotype. V and J are TRBV27 and TRBJ2-1; D possibly corresponds to TRBD1 (6 bases). The germline V and J ends were trimmed by 6 bases and 7 bases, with 19 bases remaining between them. CDR3 length: 15 amino acids. CDR1 is MNHEY and CDR2 is SMNVEV in the germline V gene (reference sequence). The CDR3 nucleotides read TGTGCCAGCAGCCGACCAAGAGGGGGAAGGAATGAGCAGTTCTTC. It encodes CASSRPRGGRNEQFF.

With respect to this clonotype: Being one base from a much bigger clone, this may be a read error. The rearrangement uses TRBV29-1 and TRBJ1-2; maybe TRBD1 (6 bases). The V gene lost 6 bases and the J gene lost 4 bases, with 21 bases spanning the gap. Germline lookup yields CDR1 SQVTM and CDR2 ANQGSEA. CDR3 length: 15 residues. The CDR3 sequence is CSVGPTGPLSYGYTF. Here the CDR3 DNA reads TGCAGCGTGGGACCGACAGGACCACTCTCCTATGGCTACACCTTC.

The rearrangement joins TRBV20-1 to TRBJ2-1; 7 bases match TRBD1. CDR3 size: 13 residues. V was clipped by 6 bases and J by 0 bases; unmatched bases: 2. Germline CDR1 and CDR2: DFQATT and SNEGSKA (reference sequence). The CDR3 nucleotides read TGCAGTGCAAACAGGGGCTCCTACAATGAGCAGTTCTTC. This sequence encodes CSANRGSYNEQFF.